Presented here are 7 T cell receptor beta chains from one specimen sequenced in a study of vaccination and CD4 T cells after COVID-19. An Oncomine TCR Beta short-read assay was used to sequence the DNA from cultured CD4+ T cells. TCRdb re-called the PCR reads through MiXCR, storing one row per CDR3 protein. The repertoire holds roughly 7,000 distinct CDR3 sequences, with 25% as singletons. These TCRs are of unknown antigen specificity. The treatment: approximately nine-day PBMC culture with coronavirus spike peptide pools or control peptides (ViraFEST assay). Source: CD4+ T cells from blood, cultured in vitro, taken after SARS-CoV-2 vaccination. Receptors were obtained from a human donor who had recovered from COVID-19.

This clonotype was recorded a few times. The chain links TRBV6-1 to TRBJ1-5; 8 bases match TRBD1. The CDR3 sequence is 14 residues long. Per germline, CDR1 MNHNS and CDR2 SASEGT. Trimming at V came to 5 bases and at J to 4 bases, leaving 4 bases not matched to a gene. CDR3 nucleotides: TGTGCCAGCAGTCTTAGGACAGGGAATCAGCCCCAGCATTTT. Amino acids: CASSLRTGNQPQHF.

This clonotype has just a few counts. The rearrangement joins TRBV7-2 to TRBJ2-3, with a possible D match to TRBD2 (6 bases). This CDR3 has 16 residues. Germline loops: CDR1 SGHTA, CDR2 FQGNSA. V lost 5 bases and J 1 base, leaving 16 bases between the germline ends. The CDR3 DNA reads TGTGCCAGCAGCCTCGGGACGGGAGTGGGCACAGATACGCAGTATTTT. It is translated as CASSLGTGVGTDTQYF.

This clonotype came up a few times. This chain links TRBV6-5 with TRBJ2-1; D is perhaps TRBD1 or TRBD2 (5 bases each). The V gene lost 3 bases and the J gene lost 3 bases, with 12 bases spanning the gap. Germline CDR1 is MNHEY and CDR2 is SVGAGI. The CDR3 length is 15 residues. This chain's CDR3 is CASSYRLGRYNEQFF. CDR3 coding DNA: TGTGCCAGCAGTTATAGATTGGGACGCTACAATGAGCAGTTCTTC.

This clonotype was counted a few times. The chain joins TRBV7-3 to TRBJ2-1; perhaps TRBD2 as D (7 bases). Trimming left V 4 bases short and J 6 bases short, with 13 bases between. The CDR3 spans 14 residues. Germline CDR1 reads SGHTA; CDR2 reads FQGTGA. The CDR3 protein is CASSSSRGGNEQFF. DNA of the CDR3: TGTGCCAGCAGCTCTTCGAGGGGGGGCAATGAGCAGTTCTTC.

This clonotype was picked up a small number of times. The chain has TRBV20-1 and TRBJ2-5; D remains unclear. This CDR3 is built from 14 residues. Looked up from germline, CDR1 is DFQATT and CDR2 is SNEGSKA (reference sequence). The V gene lost 5 bases and the J gene lost 3 bases, with 16 bases spanning the gap. The CDR3 nucleotides read TGCAGTGCTCCCCGGCCCATGGCGGAAGAGACCCAGTACTTC. It codes for CSAPRPMAEETQYF.

This clonotype has more than one count but fewer than ten. The chain couples TRBV7-2 to TRBJ2-1; 11 nucleotides agree with TRBD2. J gave up 4 bases and V 2 bases, and 1 base lay outside the gene matches. CDR3 size: 15 residues. Germline V CDR1 and CDR2: SGHTA, FQGNSA. Here the CDR3 reads CASSLRTSGYNEQFF. In DNA form, the CDR3 reads TGTGCCAGCAGCTTACGGACTAGCGGGTACAATGAGCAGTTCTTC.

This rearrangement joins TRBV11-3 to TRBJ2-1, with TRBD2 matching 9 bases. This CDR3 contains 15 residues. J was trimmed by 3 bases and V by 3 bases; bases with no gene match: 3. Germline V CDR1 and CDR2: SGHNT, YENEEA. The CDR3 loop reads CASSFLAGDYNEQFF. The CDR3 coding sequence is TGTGCCAGCAGCTTCTTAGCGGGAGACTACAATGAGCAGTTCTTC.